Listed below are T cell receptor beta chains from one sample, sequenced in a study of T-cell memory formation after mild COVID-19. Via MiXCR, TCRdb re-called the 5' RACE reads, giving one row per CDR3 protein. The repertoire holds about 410,000 distinct CDR3 sequences, with 20% to 25% as singletons. Material for sequencing was PBMCs or a T cell subset sorted from them (not recorded which). These receptors all stem from an adult woman who had mild COVID-19 (a few samples of this study predate the infection). Cell type and time point are not known. Both conserved end residues are part of each CDR3. The D gene is left open where the match is weak. Only some rows state a clone size, as once, few, many or a class for expanded clones.

cdr3_length	v_call	j_call	clone_size	d_call	cdr3_nt	cdr3_aa
17	TRBV7-9	TRBJ2-1	-	TRBD2	TGTGCCAGCAGCTCGCAGAGAAGCGGGAGGGCCGCCAATGAGCAGTTCTTC	CASSSQRSGRAANEQFF
19	TRBV7-9	TRBJ1-4	few	TRBD1	TGTGCCAGCAGCTTAGAGGGACAGGGCTGGCCCCGGGGATCCGGAAAACTGTTTTTT	CASSLEGQGWPRGSGKLFF
21	TRBV6-2/TRBV6-3	TRBJ2-3	few	TRBD2	TGTGCCAGCAGTTACAGGGCGCCGGGACTAGCGGGAGACCGGAGGACAGATACGCAGTATTTT	CASSYRAPGLAGDRRTDTQYF
18	TRBV5-1	TRBJ2-1	-	TRBD2	TGCGCCAGCAGGGCCGGTGATAGCGGGGCCCCTTCCTACAATGAGCAGTTCTTC	CASRAGDSGAPSYNEQFF
13	TRBV24-1	TRBJ2-1	few	TRBD2	TGTGCCACCAAGGCGGGGGGCAACAATGAGCAGTTCTTC	CATKAGGNNEQFF
17	TRBV5-6	TRBJ1-5	-	-	TGTGCCAGCAGCCTACAAAGAACGGGCGTGAGCAATCAGCCCCAGCATTTT	CASSLQRTGVSNQPQHF
13	TRBV20-1	TRBJ1-2	-	TRBD1	TGCAGTGCTCACCACGGGACAGGGAGTGGCTACACCTTC	CSAHHGTGSGYTF
17	TRBV5-1	TRBJ2-1	-	TRBD1	TGCGCCAGCAGCCCTAGGACAGGGTCAACCTCCTACAATGAGCAGTTCTTC	CASSPRTGSTSYNEQFF
9	TRBV7-9	TRBJ1-1	few	-	TGTGCCCTACAGGCGATGGCTTTCTTT	CALQAMAFF
13	TRBV5-6	TRBJ2-7	many	TRBD1	TGTGCCAGCAGCGTCGGGACAGGGTACGAGCAGTACTTC	CASSVGTGYEQYF
12	TRBV15	TRBJ1-6	few	-	TGTGCCACAAAGGACGGGGATTCACCCCTCCACTTT	CATKDGDSPLHF
19	TRBV29-1	TRBJ2-2	few	TRBD2	TGCAGCGTTGAATGGTTGGGACTAGCGGGCCAGACGAACACCGGGGAGCTGTTTTTT	CSVEWLGLAGQTNTGELFF
16	TRBV18	TRBJ2-3	few	-	TGTGCCAGCTCACCTGGAGGGACCGTGCGTACAGATACGCAGTATTTT	CASSPGGTVRTDTQYF
15	TRBV6-1	TRBJ1-6	-	TRBD1	TGTGCCAGCAACGAGGACAGGGGGTTTAATTCACCCCTCCACTTT	CASNEDRGFNSPLHF
17	TRBV14	TRBJ2-2	once	-	TGTGCCAGCAGCCATTTTCGCAGGATGGGTTTCCCCGGGGAGCTGTTTTTT	CASSHFRRMGFPGELFF
15	TRBV14	TRBJ2-7	-	-	TGTGCCAGCAGCCAAGTCTGGGCGATATCCTACGAGCAGTACTTC	CASSQVWAISYEQYF
14	TRBV18	TRBJ1-6	-	-	TGTGCCAGCTCACCTTTCCAGGACCCTTCACCCCTCCACTTT	CASSPFQDPSPLHF
13	TRBV6-2/TRBV6-3	TRBJ2-3	few	-	TGTGCCAGCATGACTACTAGCACAGATACGCAGTATTTT	CASMTTSTDTQYF
14	TRBV7-2	TRBJ2-1	-	-	TGTGCCAGCACCCGGGGAGCTTCGTACAATGAGCAGTTCTTC	CASTRGASYNEQFF
12	TRBV29-1	TRBJ2-7	-	TRBD1	TGCAGCGGGGGACAGTCACGAGGCGAGCAGTACTTC	CSGGQSRGEQYF
16	TRBV20-1	TRBJ2-6	few	-	TGCAGTGCTAGAGTCCCCCAGGGCAGCGGGGCCAACGTCCTGACTTTC	CSARVPQGSGANVLTF
15	TRBV6-2/TRBV6-3	TRBJ2-1	few	TRBD1	TGTGCCAGCCGCCTTATGGGACAGGGGGACTATGAGCAGTTCTTC	CASRLMGQGDYEQFF
15	TRBV11-3	TRBJ2-3	-	-	TGTGCCAGCAGCTTAGCTCCGGGACCTAGTGTTGCGCAGTATTTT	CASSLAPGPSVAQYF
13	TRBV24-1	TRBJ1-4	once	-	TGTGCCACCAGTGAGTGGAGAAATGAAAAACTGATTTTT	CATSEWRNEKLIF
14	TRBV6-5	TRBJ2-5	-	-	TGTGCCAGCCGTTGGAGGGGTTACCAAGAGACCCAGTACTTC	CASRWRGYQETQYF
15	TRBV20-1	TRBJ2-1	-	-	TGCAGTGCTAGAGATGTCGGGAGTGTCTACAATGAGCAGTTCTTC	CSARDVGSVYNEQFF
16	TRBV12-5	TRBJ2-5	-	-	TGTGCTAGTGGTCCACCCCAACAGCTTTTACAAGAGACCCAGTACTTC	CASGPPQQLLQETQYF
14	TRBV10-3	TRBJ2-5	-	-	TGTGCCATCAGTGACCCCACAAAGGGAGAGACCCAGTACTTC	CAISDPTKGETQYF
15	TRBV6-5	TRBJ2-5	-	-	TGTGCCAGCAGTTACTCGGACGGGAGCAGGGAGACCCAGTACTTC	CASSYSDGSRETQYF
14	TRBV27	TRBJ2-7	once	-	TGTGCCAGCAGTTGGGATCCAGGGAACTACGAGCAGTACTTC	CASSWDPGNYEQYF
16	TRBV4-3	TRBJ2-1	few	TRBD2	TGCGCCAGCAGCCACCCAGCGGGAGGGCCGTCGACTGAGCAGTTCTTC	CASSHPAGGPSTEQFF
12	TRBV7-9	TRBJ2-7	few	-	TGTGCCAGCAGCCCTATCGAGGAAAGCGTGGACTTC	CASSPIEESVDF
13	TRBV10-3	TRBJ1-1	few	-	TGTGCCACCCGACAGGAAATGAACACTGAAGCTTTCTTT	CATRQEMNTEAFF
15	TRBV3-1	TRBJ2-5	-	-	TGTGCCAGCAGCCAAGATCCCCGGGGGCAAGAGACCCAGTACTTC	CASSQDPRGQETQYF
16	TRBV9	TRBJ1-2	few	-	TGTGCCAGCAGCGTAGGGGAGTCGGGCAGAAACTATGGCTACACCTTC	CASSVGESGRNYGYTF
14	TRBV25-1	TRBJ1-1	-	-	TGTGCCAGCAGTGAAGTTGGTGGTAGAACTGAAGCTTTCTTT	CASSEVGGRTEAFF
14	TRBV11-2	TRBJ2-5	-	-	TGTGCCAGCAGCTTAGCCCGACAGAGGGAGACCCAGTACTTC	CASSLARQRETQYF
15	TRBV2	TRBJ2-1	few	TRBD2	TGTGCCAGCAGTGTGTTGGCTAGCGGGAGCAATGAGCAGTTCTTC	CASSVLASGSNEQFF
15	TRBV29-1	TRBJ1-2	-	TRBD1	TGCAGCGCGAAACTTACAGGGGGCGAAGGGTATGGCTACACCTTC	CSAKLTGGEGYGYTF
15	TRBV20-1	TRBJ1-5	-	-	TGCAGTGCTAGGGAAGACACGAGATTTCATCAGCCCCAGCATTTT	CSAREDTRFHQPQHF
14	TRBV12-3/TRBV12-4	TRBJ1-1	-	TRBD1	TGTGCCAGCAGTCCGGGACAGGGATGGACTGAAGCTTTCTTT	CASSPGQGWTEAFF
15	TRBV19	TRBJ2-2	few	-	TGTGCCAGTAGTATCAATCTCGACGACACCGGGGAGCTGTTTTTT	CASSINLDDTGELFF
12	TRBV12-3/TRBV12-4	TRBJ2-7	-	-	TGTGCCAGCGGGCGCACAGTCTACGAGCAGTACTTC	CASGRTVYEQYF
14	TRBV30	TRBJ2-1	few	-	TGTGCCTGGACTCCCGGGTTCAACTACAATGAGCAGTTCTTC	CAWTPGFNYNEQFF
14	TRBV7-8	TRBJ2-7	-	TRBD2	TGTGCCAGCAGCACAAAGCGGGGACCCTACGAGCAGTACTTC	CASSTKRGPYEQYF
16	TRBV5-5	TRBJ2-4	few	-	TGTGCCAGCAGCTTTGGTCCCACTGGAATGAGGAACATTCAGTACTTC	CASSFGPTGMRNIQYF
14	TRBV5-1	TRBJ2-5	-	TRBD2	TGCGCCAGCAGCTGGGAGCGGGGCCAAGAGACCCAGTACTTC	CASSWERGQETQYF
11	TRBV9	TRBJ2-5	few	-	TGTGCCAGCAGCGCCGGGGAGACCCAGTACTTC	CASSAGETQYF
16	TRBV15	TRBJ1-2	-	TRBD1	TGTGCCACCAGCAGAGATAGGACAGGGATCACCTATGGCTACACCTTC	CATSRDRTGITYGYTF
15	TRBV20-1	TRBJ2-1	-	TRBD2	TGCAGTGCTGGGACTAGCCCAAGCTCCTACAATGAGCAGTTCTTC	CSAGTSPSSYNEQFF
14	TRBV20-1	TRBJ2-7	-	-	TGCAGTGCTAGAGATGTCGCCAGGAGCTACGAGCAGTACTTC	CSARDVARSYEQYF
16	TRBV2	TRBJ2-3	few	-	TGTGCCAGCAGTGTTCCAACAGGACCAAACACAGATACGCAGTATTTT	CASSVPTGPNTDTQYF
18	TRBV5-3	TRBJ2-3	-	TRBD2	TGTGCCAGAATCACCGGGGGGGCAGCGGGGGCCAACACAGATACGCAGTATTTT	CARITGGAAGANTDTQYF
16	TRBV27	TRBJ2-3	few	-	TGTGCCAGCAGTTTGGGCAGCGCGGGTGGCGGGGATACGCAGTATTTT	CASSLGSAGGGDTQYF
14	TRBV5-1	TRBJ2-3	few	TRBD2	TGCGCCAGCAACCCCTCGGGGGGGACAGATACGCAGTATTTT	CASNPSGGTDTQYF
15	TRBV6-2/TRBV6-3	TRBJ1-5	few	-	TGTGCCAGCAGTTACCCCGGACACTTCAATCAGCCCCAGCATTTT	CASSYPGHFNQPQHF
16	TRBV5-1	TRBJ1-5	few	TRBD1	TGCGCCAGCAGCTCCGGAACTATGACAGGGGATCAGCCCCAGCATTTT	CASSSGTMTGDQPQHF